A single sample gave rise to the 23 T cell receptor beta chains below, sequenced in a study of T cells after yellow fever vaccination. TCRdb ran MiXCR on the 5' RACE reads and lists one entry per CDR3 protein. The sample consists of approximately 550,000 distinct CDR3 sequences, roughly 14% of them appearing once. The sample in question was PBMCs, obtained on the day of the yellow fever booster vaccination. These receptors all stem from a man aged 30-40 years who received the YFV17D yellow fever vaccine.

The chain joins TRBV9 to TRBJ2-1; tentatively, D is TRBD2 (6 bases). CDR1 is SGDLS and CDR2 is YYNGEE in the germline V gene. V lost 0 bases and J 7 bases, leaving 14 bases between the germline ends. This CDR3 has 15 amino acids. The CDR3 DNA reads TGTGCCAGCAGCGTAGCGGGGACTCCCTCTAATGAGCAGTTCTTC. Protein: CASSVAGTPSNEQFF. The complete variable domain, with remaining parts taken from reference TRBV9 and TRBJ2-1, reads DSGVTQTPKHLITATGQRVTLRCSPRSGDLSVYWYQQSLDQGLQFLIQYYNGEERAKGNILERFSAQQFPDLHSELNLSSLELGDSALYFCASSVAGTPSNEQFFGPGTRLTVL.

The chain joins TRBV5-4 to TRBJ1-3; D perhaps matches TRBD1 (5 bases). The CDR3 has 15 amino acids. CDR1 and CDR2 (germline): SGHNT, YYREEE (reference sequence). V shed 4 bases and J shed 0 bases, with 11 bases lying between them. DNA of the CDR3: TGTGCCAGCAGCCGGGGCCGCACCTCTGGAAACACCATATATTTT. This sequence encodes CASSRGRTSGNTIYF.

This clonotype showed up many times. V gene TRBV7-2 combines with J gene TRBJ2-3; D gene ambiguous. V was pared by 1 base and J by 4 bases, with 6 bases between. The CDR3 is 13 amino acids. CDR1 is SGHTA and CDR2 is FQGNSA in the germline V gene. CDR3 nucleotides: TGTGCCAGCAGCTTAGTCATACCAGATACGCAGTATTTT. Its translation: CASSLVIPDTQYF.

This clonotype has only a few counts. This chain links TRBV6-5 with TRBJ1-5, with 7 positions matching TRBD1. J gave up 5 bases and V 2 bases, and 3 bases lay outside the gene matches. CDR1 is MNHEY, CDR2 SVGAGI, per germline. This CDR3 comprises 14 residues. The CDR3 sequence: CASSYEQGYQPQHF. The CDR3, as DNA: TGTGCCAGCAGTTACGAACAGGGGTATCAGCCCCAGCATTTT.

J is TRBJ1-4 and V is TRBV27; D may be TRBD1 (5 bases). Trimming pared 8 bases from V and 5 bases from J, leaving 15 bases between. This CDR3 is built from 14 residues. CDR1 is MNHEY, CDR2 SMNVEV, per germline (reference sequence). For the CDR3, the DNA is TGTGCCAGCTGTCGATTTGGGGCGAATGAAAAACTGTTTTTT. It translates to CASCRFGANEKLFF.

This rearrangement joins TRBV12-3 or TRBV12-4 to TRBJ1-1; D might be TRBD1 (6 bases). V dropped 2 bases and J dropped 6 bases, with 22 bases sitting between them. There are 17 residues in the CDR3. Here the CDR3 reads CASSLNVGGRGPPEAFF. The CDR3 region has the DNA TGTGCCAGCAGTTTAAATGTTGGGGGGCGAGGTCCCCCTGAAGCTTTCTTT.

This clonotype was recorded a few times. This CDR3 is CASTSVGPWDEQFF. Here the CDR3 DNA reads TGTGCCAGCACCTCGGTGGGGCCCTGGGATGAGCAGTTCTTC. The chain links TRBV27 to TRBJ2-1, with D maybe TRBD1 (5 bases). This CDR3 has 14 amino acids. Germline-derived CDR1 and CDR2 are MNHEY and SMNVEV (reference sequence). V lost 7 bases to trimming and J lost 8 bases, with 18 bases between them.

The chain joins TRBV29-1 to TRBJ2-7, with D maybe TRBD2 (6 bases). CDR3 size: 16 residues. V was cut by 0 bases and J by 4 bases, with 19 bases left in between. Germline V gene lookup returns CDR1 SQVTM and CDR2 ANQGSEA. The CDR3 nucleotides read TGCAGCGTTGAAGACCCATCGGGGAGGCTCGGGTACGAGCAGTACTTC. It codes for CSVEDPSGRLGYEQYF.

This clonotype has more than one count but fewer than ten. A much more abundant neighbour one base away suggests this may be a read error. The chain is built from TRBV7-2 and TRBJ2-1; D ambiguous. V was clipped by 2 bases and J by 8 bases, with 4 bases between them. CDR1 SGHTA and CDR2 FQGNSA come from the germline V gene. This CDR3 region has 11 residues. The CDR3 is CASSLFDEQFF. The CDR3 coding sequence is TGTGCCAGCAGCTTATTTGATGAGCAGTTCTTC.

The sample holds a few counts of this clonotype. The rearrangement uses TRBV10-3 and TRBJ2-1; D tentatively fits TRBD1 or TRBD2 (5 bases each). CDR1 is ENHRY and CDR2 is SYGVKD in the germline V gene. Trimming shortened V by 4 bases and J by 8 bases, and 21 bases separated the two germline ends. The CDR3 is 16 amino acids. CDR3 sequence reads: CAISGRIRDADHEQFF. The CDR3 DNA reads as TGTGCCATCAGTGGCCGAATAAGGGACGCCGACCATGAGCAGTTCTTC.

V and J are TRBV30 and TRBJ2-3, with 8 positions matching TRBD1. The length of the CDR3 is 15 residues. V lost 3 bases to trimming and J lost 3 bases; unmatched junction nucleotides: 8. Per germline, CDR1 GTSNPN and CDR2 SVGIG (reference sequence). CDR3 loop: CAWRLTGAGTDTQYF. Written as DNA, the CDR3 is TGTGCCTGGAGATTGACAGGGGCTGGAACAGATACGCAGTATTTT.

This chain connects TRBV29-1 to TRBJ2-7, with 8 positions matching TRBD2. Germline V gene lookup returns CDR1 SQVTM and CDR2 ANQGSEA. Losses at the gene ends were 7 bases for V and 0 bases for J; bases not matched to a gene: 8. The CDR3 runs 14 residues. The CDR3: CSAYKRESSYEQYF. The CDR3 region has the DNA TGCAGCGCGTATAAGCGGGAGAGCTCCTACGAGCAGTACTTC.

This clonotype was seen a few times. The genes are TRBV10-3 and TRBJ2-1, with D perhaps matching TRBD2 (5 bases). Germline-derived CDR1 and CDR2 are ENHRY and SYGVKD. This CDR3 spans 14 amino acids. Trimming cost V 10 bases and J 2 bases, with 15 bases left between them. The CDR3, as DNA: TGTGCCACCAATGAGGGATCCCCCTACAATGAGCAGTTCTTC. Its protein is CATNEGSPYNEQFF.

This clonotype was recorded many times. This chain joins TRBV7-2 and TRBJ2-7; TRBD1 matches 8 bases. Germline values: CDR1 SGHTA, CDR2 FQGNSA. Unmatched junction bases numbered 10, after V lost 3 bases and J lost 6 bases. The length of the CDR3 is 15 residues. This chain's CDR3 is CASSLTGALSREQYF. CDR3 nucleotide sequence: TGTGCCAGCAGCTTGACAGGGGCCCTTTCTCGCGAGCAGTACTTC.

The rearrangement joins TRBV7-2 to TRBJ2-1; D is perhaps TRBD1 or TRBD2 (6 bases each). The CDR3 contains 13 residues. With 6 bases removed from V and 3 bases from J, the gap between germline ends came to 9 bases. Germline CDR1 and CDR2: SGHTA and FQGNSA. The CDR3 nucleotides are TGTGCCAGCAGGAAGGGGGGCTACAATGAGCAGTTCTTC. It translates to CASRKGGYNEQFF.

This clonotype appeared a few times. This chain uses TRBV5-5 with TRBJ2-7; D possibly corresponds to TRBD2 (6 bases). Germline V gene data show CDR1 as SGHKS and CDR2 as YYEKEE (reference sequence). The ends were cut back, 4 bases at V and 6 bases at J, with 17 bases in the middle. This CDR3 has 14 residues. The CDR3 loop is CASSLGTVRSEQYF. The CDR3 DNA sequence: TGTGCCAGCAGCCTAGGGACTGTTCGAAGCGAGCAGTACTTC.

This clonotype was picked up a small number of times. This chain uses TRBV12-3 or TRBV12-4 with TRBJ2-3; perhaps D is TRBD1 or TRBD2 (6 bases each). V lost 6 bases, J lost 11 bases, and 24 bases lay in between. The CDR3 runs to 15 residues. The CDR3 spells CASSPTGTSPRGQYF. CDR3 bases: TGTGCCAGCAGCCCTACAGGGACTTCCCCCCGGGGGCAGTATTTT.

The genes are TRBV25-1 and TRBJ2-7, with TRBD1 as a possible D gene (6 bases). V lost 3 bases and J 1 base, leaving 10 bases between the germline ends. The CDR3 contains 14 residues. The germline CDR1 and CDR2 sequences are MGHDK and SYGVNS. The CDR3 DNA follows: TGTGCCAGCAGTGAGGGGACACCATCCTACGAGCAGTACTTC. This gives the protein CASSEGTPSYEQYF.

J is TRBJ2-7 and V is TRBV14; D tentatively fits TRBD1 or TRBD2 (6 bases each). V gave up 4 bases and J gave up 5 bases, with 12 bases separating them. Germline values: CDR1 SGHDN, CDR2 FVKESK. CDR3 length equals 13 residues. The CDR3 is CASSPGGSHEQYF. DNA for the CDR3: TGTGCCAGCAGCCCCGGGGGCAGCCACGAGCAGTACTTC.

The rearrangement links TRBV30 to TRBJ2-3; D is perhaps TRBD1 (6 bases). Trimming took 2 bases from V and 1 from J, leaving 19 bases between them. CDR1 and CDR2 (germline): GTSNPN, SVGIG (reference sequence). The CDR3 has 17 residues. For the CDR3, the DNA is TGTGCCTGGAGTCCATCGCCCGGGACAATGGGCACAGATACGCAGTATTTT. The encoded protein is CAWSPSPGTMGTDTQYF.

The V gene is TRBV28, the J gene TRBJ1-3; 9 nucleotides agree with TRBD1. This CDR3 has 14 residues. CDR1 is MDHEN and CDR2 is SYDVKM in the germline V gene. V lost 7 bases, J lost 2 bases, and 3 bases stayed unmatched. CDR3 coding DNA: TGTGCCAGCAAGGGACAGGGACCTGGAAACACCATATATTTT. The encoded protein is CASKGQGPGNTIYF.

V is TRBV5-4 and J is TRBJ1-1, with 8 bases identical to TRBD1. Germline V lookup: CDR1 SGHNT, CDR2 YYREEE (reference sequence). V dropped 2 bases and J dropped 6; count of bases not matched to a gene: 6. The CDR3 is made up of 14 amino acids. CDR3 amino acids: CASSFAGGAAEAFF. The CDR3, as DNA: TGTGCCAGCAGCTTCGCAGGGGGCGCGGCTGAAGCTTTCTTT. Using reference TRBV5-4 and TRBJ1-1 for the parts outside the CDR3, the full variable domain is ETGVTQSPTHLIKTRGQQVTLRCSSQSGHNTVSWYQQALGQGPQFIFQYYREEENGRGNFPPRFSGLQFPNYSSELNVNALELDDSALYLCASSFAGGAAEAFFGQGTRLTVV.

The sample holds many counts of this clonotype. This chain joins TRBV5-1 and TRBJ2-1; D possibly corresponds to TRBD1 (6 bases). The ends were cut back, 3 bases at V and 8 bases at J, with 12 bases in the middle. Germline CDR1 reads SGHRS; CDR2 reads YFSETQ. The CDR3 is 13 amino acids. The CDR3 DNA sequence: TGCGCCAGCAGCTCAGGGGTAGACGATGAGCAGTTCTTC. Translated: CASSSGVDDEQFF.